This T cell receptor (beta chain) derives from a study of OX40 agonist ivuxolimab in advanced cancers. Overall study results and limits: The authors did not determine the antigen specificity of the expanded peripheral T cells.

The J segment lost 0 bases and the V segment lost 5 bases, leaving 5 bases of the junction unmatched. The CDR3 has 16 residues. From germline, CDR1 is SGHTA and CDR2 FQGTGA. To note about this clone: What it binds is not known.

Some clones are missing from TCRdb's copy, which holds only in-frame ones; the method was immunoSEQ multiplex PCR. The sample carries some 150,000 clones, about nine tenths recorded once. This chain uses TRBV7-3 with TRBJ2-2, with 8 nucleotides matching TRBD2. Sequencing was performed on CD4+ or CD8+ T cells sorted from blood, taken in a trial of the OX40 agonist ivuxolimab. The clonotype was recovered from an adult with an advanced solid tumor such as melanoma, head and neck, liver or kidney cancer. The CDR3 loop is CASSTTSGANTGELFF. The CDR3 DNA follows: TGTGCCAGCAGCACTACTAGCGGAGCGAACACCGGGGAGCTGTTTTTT.